The rows below give T cell receptor beta chains drawn from one sample of a study of blood T cell repertoires in COVID-19. Sequencing used immunoSEQ multiplex PCR; TCRdb keeps in-frame clones, though not all of them. The data contain roughly 160,000 clones, 70% to 90% of them singletons. Input material: peripheral blood. The source of these receptors is a man aged 60 to 75 with COVID-19, enrolled during active disease. The CDR3 runs from the conserved cysteine through the conserved F or W. The D gene is left open where the match is weak. Not every row has a clone size; where given, it reads once, few, many or a size class.

TRBD2	TRBV29-1	few	TRBJ2-5	TGCAGCGTCCGGACTAGTCAAGAGACCCAGTACTTC	CSVRTSQETQYF
TRBD1	TRBV4-3	NA	TRBJ2-6	TGCGCCAGCAGCCAAGAGGGACGACAGGGGTGGGGTTCTGGGGCCAACGTCCTGACTTTC	CASSQEGRQGWGSGANVLTF
NA	TRBV2	NA	TRBJ2-2	TGTGCCAGCAGTGTAACTAGGTCCGGGGAGCTGTTTTTT	CASSVTRSGELFF
TRBD1	TRBV5-8	NA	TRBJ1-6	TGTGCCAGCAGCTTCGGGGGACAGGGGAGTTCACCCCTCCACTTT	CASSFGGQGSSPLHF
TRBD1	TRBV27	few	TRBJ1-1	TGTGCCAGCAGTACAATGACAGGGAAAACTGAAGCTTTCTTT	CASSTMTGKTEAFF
NA	TRBV18	once	TRBJ2-3	TGTGCCAGCTCACCACCGCGGCAAAGCCCCACAGATACGCAGTATTTT	CASSPPRQSPTDTQYF
TRBD2	TRBV19	NA	TRBJ2-1	TGTGCCAGTAGTCCTAGCGGGGCACGAGCTGATGAGCAGTTCTTC	CASSPSGARADEQFF
NA	TRBV12-3/TRBV12-4	NA	TRBJ1-2	TGTGCCAGCAGCCCCGACAGCCTCTATGGCTACACCTTC	CASSPDSLYGYTF
NA	TRBV19	few	TRBJ1-1	TGTGCCAGTACCTCCCAGTCGTCCCCTAACACTGAAGCTTTCTTT	CASTSQSSPNTEAFF
NA	TRBV19	NA	TRBJ1-6	TGTGCCAGTAGCCAGGGGCCCAATAATTCACCCCTCCACTTT	CASSQGPNNSPLHF
TRBD1	TRBV27	NA	TRBJ2-7	TGTGCCAGCAGTACCGGACAGGGGGCGCAACACCCTACGAGGGAGCAGTACTTC	CASSTGQGAQHPTREQYF
TRBD1	TRBV27	NA	TRBJ1-2	TGTGCCAGCAGTTTTTACGACAGGGACTATGGCTACACCTTC	CASSFYDRDYGYTF
NA	TRBV7-7	NA	TRBJ1-1	TGTGCTAGCAGCCCAGGTTTGAACACTGAAGCTTTCTTT	CASSPGLNTEAFF
NA	TRBV4-3	NA	TRBJ2-7	TGCGCCAGCAGCCAAGTGGCAGGATTTGTCGAGCAGTACTTC	CASSQVAGFVEQYF
TRBD1	TRBV7-2	NA	TRBJ1-6	TGTGCCAGCAGCTCGAGGGGGCCCATGAATTCACCCCTCCACTTT	CASSSRGPMNSPLHF
NA	TRBV12-5	NA	TRBJ1-1	TGTGCTAGTGGTTTGGGAGTGGGCGAAGAAGCTTTCTTT	CASGLGVGEEAFF
TRBD1	TRBV4-2	few	TRBJ1-5	TGTGCCAGCAGCCAAGGGGACGCGACAGGGAACAATCAGCCCCAGCATTTT	CASSQGDATGNNQPQHF
NA	TRBV6-6	NA	TRBJ1-5	TGTGCCAGCAGTTTACCGGCAGGCGGGTGGCAGCATTTT	CASSLPAGGWQHF
TRBD1	TRBV2	NA	TRBJ1-2	TGTGCCAGCACCCTCCCCGGGACAGGGTTCGGCTACACCTTC	CASTLPGTGFGYTF
NA	TRBV11-3	NA	TRBJ2-1	TGTGCCAGCAGCTTAGTTCCAGGGAAGGATGAGCAGTTCTTC	CASSLVPGKDEQFF
NA	TRBV30	NA	TRBJ1-2	TGTGCCTGGAGTGTTGTAGGGAGTGGCTACACCTTC	CAWSVVGSGYTF
TRBD1	TRBV6-6	NA	TRBJ1-2	TGTGCCAGCAGTACCACAGGGGGAGGTGGCTACACCTTC	CASSTTGGGGYTF
NA	TRBV7-2	NA	TRBJ1-1	TGTGCCAGCAGCTTATGGGCCATGAACACTGAAGCTTTCTTT	CASSLWAMNTEAFF
NA	TRBV7-3	NA	TRBJ1-6	TGTGCCAGCAGCCAGGGACAAAATTCACCCCTCCACTTT	CASSQGQNSPLHF
TRBD1	TRBV5-1	NA	TRBJ1-5	TGCGCCAGCAGCTTTGAGGGGGCGCGGGGTCAGCCCCAGCATTTT	CASSFEGARGQPQHF
NA	TRBV6-5	NA	TRBJ2-7	TGTGCCAGCAGTTACTCCCCGACAGTCTCCTACGAGCAGTACTTC	CASSYSPTVSYEQYF
TRBD1	TRBV9	NA	TRBJ1-5	TGTGCCAGCAGCGCACGGGACAGGGTTGCCCAGCCCCAGCATTTT	CASSARDRVAQPQHF
TRBD2	TRBV13	NA	TRBJ2-5	TGTGCCAGCAGCTTAGAGTCGAGCGGGGGGGCCCAAGAGACCCAGTACTTC	CASSLESSGGAQETQYF
TRBD1	TRBV7-6	NA	TRBJ1-5	TGTGCCAGCAGCTTAAGAGACAGGGGGGATCAGCCCCAGCATTTT	CASSLRDRGDQPQHF
TRBD1	TRBV6-6	NA	TRBJ1-5	TGTGCCAGCAGTTCCAACAGGGGTAATCAGCCCCAGCATTTT	CASSSNRGNQPQHF
NA	TRBV9	NA	TRBJ1-4	TGTGCCAGCAGCGTAGGGCCCGACATTAATGAAAAACTGTTTTTT	CASSVGPDINEKLFF
TRBD2	TRBV9	NA	TRBJ2-1	TGTGCCAGCAGCGCGGCGAGCGGGAGAGCCGATGAGCAGTTCTTC	CASSAASGRADEQFF
TRBD1	TRBV14	NA	TRBJ1-2	TGTGCCAGCAGCCAACGGGACAGGAAGGGCTACACCTTC	CASSQRDRKGYTF
TRBD2	TRBV19	NA	TRBJ2-7	TGTGCCAGTAGTAAACCGGGACTAGCGCCAACCTACGAGCAGTACTTC	CASSKPGLAPTYEQYF
TRBD2	TRBV6-2/TRBV6-3	NA	TRBJ2-7	TGTGCCAGCAGTTACGCGGCTAGCGGGACGGCCGTCTTC	CASSYAASGTAVF
NA	TRBV6-2/TRBV6-3	NA	TRBJ1-5	TGTGCCAGCAGTTTTGAGCTTAACCCCAGGGTCAATCAGCCCCAGCATTTT	CASSFELNPRVNQPQHF
NA	TRBV24-1	NA	TRBJ1-1	TGTGCCACCAGTGACCCCCAGGGGAAGAACACTGAAGCTTTCTTT	CATSDPQGKNTEAFF
TRBD2	TRBV7-2	NA	TRBJ2-3	TGTGCCAGCAGCTTAGGTCTAGCGGGGGGACGCACAGATACGCAGTATTTT	CASSLGLAGGRTDTQYF
TRBD2	TRBV19	NA	TRBJ2-3	TGTGCCAGTAGTGCCGGGACTAGCGGAACTAGCACAGATACGCAGTATTTT	CASSAGTSGTSTDTQYF
NA	TRBV18	NA	TRBJ2-7	TGTGCCAGCTCATTGGGGCGGGACTCCTACGAGCAGTACTTC	CASSLGRDSYEQYF
NA	TRBV18	NA	TRBJ1-1	TGTGCCAGCTCGCTCGGACATGTGAACACTGAAGCTTTCTTT	CASSLGHVNTEAFF
TRBD1	TRBV18	NA	TRBJ1-1	TGTGCCAGCTCACTGGGGGGACAGGCGAACACTGAAGCTTTCTTT	CASSLGGQANTEAFF
TRBD1	TRBV6-5	few	TRBJ1-5	TGTGCCAGCAGCCGGGACAGAAGGTTGAATCAGCCCCAGCATTTT	CASSRDRRLNQPQHF